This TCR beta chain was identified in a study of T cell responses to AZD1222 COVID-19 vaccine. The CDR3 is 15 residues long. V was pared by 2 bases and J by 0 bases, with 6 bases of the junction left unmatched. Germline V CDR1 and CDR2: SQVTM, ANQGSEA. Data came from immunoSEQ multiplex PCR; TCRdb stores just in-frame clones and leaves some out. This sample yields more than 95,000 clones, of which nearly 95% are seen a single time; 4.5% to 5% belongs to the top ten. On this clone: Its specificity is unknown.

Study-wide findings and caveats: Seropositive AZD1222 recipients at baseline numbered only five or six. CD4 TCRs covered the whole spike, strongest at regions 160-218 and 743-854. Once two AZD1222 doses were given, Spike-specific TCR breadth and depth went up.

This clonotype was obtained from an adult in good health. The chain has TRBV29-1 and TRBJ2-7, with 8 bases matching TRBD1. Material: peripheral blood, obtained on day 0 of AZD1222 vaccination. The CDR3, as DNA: TGCAGCGTTGAAATTCTGGACAGGGTCTCCTACGAGCAGTACTTC. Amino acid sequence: CSVEILDRVSYEQYF.